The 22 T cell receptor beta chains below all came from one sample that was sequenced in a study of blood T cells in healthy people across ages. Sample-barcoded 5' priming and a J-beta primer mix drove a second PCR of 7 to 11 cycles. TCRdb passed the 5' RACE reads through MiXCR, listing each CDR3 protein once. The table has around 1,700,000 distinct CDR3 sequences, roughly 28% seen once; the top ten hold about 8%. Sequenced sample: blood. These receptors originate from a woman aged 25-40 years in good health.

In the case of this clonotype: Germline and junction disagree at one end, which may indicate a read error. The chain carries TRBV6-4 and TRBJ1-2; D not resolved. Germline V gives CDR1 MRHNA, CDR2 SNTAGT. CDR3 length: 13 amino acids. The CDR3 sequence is CASGDGRGYGYTF. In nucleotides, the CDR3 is TGTGCCAGCGGTGACGGCAGAGGCTATGGCTACACCTTC.

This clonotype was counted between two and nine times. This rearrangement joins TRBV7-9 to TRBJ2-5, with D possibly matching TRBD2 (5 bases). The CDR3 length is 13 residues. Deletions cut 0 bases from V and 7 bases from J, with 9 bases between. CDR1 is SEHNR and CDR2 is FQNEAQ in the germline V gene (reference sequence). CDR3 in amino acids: CASSLAGSGTQYF. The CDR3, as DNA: TGTGCCAGCAGCTTAGCGGGCAGCGGGACCCAGTACTTC.

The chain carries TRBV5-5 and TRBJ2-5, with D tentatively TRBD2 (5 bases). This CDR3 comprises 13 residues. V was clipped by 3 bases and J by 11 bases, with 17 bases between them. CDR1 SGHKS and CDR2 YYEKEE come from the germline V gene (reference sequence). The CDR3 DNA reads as TGTGCCAGCAGCTGGAGCGGAAACAATGAGCAGTACTTC. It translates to CASSWSGNNEQYF. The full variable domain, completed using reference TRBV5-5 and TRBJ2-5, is DAGVTQSPTHLIKTRGQQVTLRCSPISGHKSVSWYQQVLGQGPQFIFQYYEKEERGRGNFPDRFSARQFPNYSSELNVNALLLGDSALYLCASSWSGNNEQYFGPGTRLLVL.

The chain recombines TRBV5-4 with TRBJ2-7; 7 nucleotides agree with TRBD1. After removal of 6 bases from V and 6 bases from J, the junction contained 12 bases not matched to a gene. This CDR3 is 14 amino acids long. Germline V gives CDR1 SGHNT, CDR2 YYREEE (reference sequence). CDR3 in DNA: TGTGCCAGCATGGGACAGTCCCCAGGGGGCGAGCAGTACTTC. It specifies CASMGQSPGGEQYF.

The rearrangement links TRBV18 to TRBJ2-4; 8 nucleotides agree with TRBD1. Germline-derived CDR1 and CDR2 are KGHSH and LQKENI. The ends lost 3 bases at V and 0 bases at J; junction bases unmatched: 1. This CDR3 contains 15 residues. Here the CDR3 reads CASSPGTGAKNIQYF. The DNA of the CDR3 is TGTGCCAGCTCACCGGGGACAGGAGCCAAAAACATTCAGTACTTC.

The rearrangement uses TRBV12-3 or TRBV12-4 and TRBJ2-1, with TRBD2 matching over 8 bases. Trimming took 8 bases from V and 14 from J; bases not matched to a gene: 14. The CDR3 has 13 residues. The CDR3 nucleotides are TGTGCCAGCTCGACTAGCGCTGGCGAAGAGGAGTTCTTC. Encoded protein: CASSTSAGEEEFF.

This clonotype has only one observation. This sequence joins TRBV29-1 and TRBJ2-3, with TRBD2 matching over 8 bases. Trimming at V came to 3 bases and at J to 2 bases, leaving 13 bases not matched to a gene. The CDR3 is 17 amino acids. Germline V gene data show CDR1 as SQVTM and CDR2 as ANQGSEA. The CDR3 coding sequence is TGCAGCGTTGATGGCGGGAGGCATTCCGGGCACACAGATACGCAGTATTTT. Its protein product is CSVDGGRHSGHTDTQYF.

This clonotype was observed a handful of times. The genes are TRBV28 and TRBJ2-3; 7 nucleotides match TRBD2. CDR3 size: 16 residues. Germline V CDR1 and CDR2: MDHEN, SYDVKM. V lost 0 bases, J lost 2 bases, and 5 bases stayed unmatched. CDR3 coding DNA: TGTGCCAGCAGTTTATGGGCCAGCGGGGACACAGATACGCAGTATTTT. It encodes CASSLWASGDTDTQYF.

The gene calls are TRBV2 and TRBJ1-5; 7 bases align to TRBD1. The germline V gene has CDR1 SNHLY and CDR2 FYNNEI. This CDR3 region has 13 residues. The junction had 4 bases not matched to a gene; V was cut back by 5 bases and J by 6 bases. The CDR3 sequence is CASSIGGFQPQHF. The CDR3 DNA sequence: TGTGCCAGCAGTATAGGGGGCTTTCAGCCCCAGCATTTT.

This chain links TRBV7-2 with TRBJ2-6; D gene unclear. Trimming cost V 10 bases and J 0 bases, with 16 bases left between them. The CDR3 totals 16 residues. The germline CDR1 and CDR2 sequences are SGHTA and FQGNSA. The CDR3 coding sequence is TGTGCCAAAAGTAGAACCAGCTTCTCTGGGGCCAACGTCCTGACTTTC. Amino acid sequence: CAKSRTSFSGANVLTF.

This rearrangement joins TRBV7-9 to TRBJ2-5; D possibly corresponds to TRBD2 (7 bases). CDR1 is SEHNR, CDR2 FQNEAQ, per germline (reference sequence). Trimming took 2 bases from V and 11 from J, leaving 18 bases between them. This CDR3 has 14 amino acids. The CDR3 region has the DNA TGTGCCAGCAGCTTACTAGCGGAGGGGGGAGAGCAGTACTTC. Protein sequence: CASSLLAEGGEQYF.

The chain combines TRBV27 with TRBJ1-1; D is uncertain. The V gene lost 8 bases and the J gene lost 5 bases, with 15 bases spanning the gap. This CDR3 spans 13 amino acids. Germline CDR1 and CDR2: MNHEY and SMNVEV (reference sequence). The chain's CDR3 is CASGLRERTEAFF. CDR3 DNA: TGTGCCAGCGGCCTAAGGGAAAGAACTGAAGCTTTCTTT.

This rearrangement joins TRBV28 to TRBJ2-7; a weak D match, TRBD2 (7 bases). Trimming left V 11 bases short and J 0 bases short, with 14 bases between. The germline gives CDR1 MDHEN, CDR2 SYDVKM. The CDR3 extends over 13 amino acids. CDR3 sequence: CAVHGGPSYEQYF. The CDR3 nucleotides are TGTGCCGTCCACGGGGGGCCCTCCTACGAGCAGTACTTC. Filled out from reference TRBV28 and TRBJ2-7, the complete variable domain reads DVKVTQSSRYLVKRTGEKVFLECVQDMDHENMFWYRQDPGLGLRLIYFSYDVKMKEKGDIPEGYSVSREKKERFSLILESASTNQTSMYLCAVHGGPSYEQYFGPGTRLTVT.

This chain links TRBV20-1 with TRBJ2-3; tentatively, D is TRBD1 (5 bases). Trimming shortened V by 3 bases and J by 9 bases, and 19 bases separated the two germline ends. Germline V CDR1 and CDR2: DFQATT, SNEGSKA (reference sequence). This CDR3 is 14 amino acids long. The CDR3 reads CSASLGRLVGTQYF. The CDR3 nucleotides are TGCAGTGCTAGTCTGGGGCGCCTAGTTGGAACGCAGTATTTT.

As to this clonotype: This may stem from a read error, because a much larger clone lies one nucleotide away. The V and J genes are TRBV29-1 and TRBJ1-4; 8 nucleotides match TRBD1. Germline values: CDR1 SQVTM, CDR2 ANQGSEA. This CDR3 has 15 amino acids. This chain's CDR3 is CSVTPQGATNEKLCF. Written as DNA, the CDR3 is TGCAGCGTTACACCCCAGGGGGCAACTAATGAAAAACTGTGTTTT.

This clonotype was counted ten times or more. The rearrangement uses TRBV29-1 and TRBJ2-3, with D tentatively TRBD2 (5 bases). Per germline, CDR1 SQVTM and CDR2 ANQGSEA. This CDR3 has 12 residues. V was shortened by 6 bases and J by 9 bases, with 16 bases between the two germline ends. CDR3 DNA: TGCAGCGTCTACAACACCCCTAGCACGCAGTATTTT. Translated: CSVYNTPSTQYF.

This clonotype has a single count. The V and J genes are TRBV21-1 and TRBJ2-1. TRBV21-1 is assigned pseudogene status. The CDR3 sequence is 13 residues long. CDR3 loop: CASSPGVSYEQFF. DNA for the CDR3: TGTGCCAGCAGCCCTGGGGTGAGCTATGAGCAGTTCTTC.

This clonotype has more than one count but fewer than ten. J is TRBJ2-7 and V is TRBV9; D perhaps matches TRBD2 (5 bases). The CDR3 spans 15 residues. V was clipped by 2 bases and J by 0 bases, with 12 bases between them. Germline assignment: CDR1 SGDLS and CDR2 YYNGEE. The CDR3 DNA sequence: TGTGCCAGCAGCGTCGGGGATACTAGCTCCTACGAGCAGTACTTC. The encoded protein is CASSVGDTSSYEQYF.

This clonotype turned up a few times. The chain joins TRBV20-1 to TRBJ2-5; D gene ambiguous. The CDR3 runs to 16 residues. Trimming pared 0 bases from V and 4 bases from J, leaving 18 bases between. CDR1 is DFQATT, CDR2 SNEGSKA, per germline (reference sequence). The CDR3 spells CSARDPGDPILETQYF. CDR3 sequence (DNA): TGCAGTGCTAGAGACCCTGGGGATCCTATTCTAGAGACCCAGTACTTC.

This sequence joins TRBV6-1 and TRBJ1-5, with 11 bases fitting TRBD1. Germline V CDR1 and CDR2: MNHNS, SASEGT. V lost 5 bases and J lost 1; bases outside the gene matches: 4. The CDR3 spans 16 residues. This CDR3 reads CASSTGQGASNQPQHF. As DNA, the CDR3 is TGTGCCAGCAGTACAGGACAGGGGGCGAGCAATCAGCCCCAGCATTTT.

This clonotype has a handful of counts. The CDR3 DNA reads as TGTGCCAGCAGCAGATCCGGGACAGGGGGAGGAAATGAGCAGTTCTTC. Amino acid sequence: CASSRSGTGGGNEQFF. V usage is TRBV6-6 and J usage is TRBJ2-1; TRBD1 agrees at 11 bases. V gave up 6 bases and J gave up 7 bases; unmatched junction bases: 11. Looked up from germline, CDR1 is MNHNY and CDR2 is SVGAGI (reference sequence). The CDR3 runs 16 residues.

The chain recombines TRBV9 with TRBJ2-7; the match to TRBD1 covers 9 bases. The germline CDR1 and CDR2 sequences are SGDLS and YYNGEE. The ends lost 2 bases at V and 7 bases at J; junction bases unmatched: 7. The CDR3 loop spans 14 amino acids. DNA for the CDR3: TGTGCCAGCAGCGTGGGGACAGGGTTCGGGGAGCAGTACTTC. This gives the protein CASSVGTGFGEQYF.